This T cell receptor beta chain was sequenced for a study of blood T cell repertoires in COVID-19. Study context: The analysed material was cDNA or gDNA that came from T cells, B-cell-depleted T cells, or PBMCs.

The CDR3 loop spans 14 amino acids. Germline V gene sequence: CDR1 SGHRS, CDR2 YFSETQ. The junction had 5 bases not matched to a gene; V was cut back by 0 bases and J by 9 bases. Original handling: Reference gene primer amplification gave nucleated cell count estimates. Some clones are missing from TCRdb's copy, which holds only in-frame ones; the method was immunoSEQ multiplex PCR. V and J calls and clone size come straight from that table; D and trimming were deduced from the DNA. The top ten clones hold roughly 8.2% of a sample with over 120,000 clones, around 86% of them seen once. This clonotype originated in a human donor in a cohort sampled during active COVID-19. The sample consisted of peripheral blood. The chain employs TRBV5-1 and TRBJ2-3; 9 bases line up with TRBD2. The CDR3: CASSLGREGSTQYF. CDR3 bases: TGCGCCAGCAGCTTGGGGCGGGAGGGTTCAACGCAGTATTTT.